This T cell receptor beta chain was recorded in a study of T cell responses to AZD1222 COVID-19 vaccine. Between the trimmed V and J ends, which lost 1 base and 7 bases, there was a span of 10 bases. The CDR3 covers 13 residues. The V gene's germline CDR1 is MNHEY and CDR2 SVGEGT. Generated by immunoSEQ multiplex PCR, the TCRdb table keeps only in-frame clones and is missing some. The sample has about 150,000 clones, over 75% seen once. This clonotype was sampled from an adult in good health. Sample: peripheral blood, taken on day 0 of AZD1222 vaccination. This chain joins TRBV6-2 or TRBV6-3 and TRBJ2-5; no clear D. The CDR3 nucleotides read TGTGCCAGCAGTTACTACCCCCTTGGGACCCAGTACTTC. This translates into CASSYYPLGTQYF.